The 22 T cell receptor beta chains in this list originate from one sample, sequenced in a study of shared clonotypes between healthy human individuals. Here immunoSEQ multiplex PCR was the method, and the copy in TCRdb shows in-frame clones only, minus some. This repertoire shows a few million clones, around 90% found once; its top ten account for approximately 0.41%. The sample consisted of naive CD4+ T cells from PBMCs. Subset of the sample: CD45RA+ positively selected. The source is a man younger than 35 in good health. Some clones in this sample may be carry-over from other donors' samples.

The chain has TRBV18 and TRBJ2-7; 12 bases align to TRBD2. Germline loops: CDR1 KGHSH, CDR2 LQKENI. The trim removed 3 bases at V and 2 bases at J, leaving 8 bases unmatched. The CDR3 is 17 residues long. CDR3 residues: CASSPTSGSRRAYEQYF. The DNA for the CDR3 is TGTGCCAGCTCACCGACTAGCGGGAGTCGTAGGGCCTACGAGCAGTACTTC.

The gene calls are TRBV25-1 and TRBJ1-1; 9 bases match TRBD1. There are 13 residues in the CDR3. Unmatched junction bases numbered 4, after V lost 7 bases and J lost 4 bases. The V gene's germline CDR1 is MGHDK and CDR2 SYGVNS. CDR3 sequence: CASNGQGLTEAFF. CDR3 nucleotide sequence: TGTGCCAGCAACGGACAGGGGCTCACTGAAGCTTTCTTT.

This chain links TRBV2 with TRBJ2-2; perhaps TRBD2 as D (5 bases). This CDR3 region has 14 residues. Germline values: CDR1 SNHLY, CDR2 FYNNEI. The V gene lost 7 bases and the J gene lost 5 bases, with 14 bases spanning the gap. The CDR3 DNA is TGTGCCAGCACCGGGGTTAGTGGAACCGGGGAGCTGTTTTTT. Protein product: CASTGVSGTGELFF.

The CDR3 region has the DNA TGTGCCAGCAGCGATACGGTCTATGGCTACACCTTC. This codes for CASSDTVYGYTF. The rearrangement links TRBV28 to TRBJ1-2; the D is unclear. CDR3 length equals 12 residues. Germline CDR1 is MDHEN and CDR2 is SYDVKM. V was pared by 6 bases and J by 4 bases, with 9 bases between.

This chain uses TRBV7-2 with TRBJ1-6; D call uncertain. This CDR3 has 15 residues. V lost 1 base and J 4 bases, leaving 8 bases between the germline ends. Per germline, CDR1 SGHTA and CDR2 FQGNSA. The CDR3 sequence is CASSLELKYNSPLHF. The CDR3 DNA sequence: TGTGCCAGCAGCTTAGAACTGAAATATAATTCACCCCTCCACTTT.

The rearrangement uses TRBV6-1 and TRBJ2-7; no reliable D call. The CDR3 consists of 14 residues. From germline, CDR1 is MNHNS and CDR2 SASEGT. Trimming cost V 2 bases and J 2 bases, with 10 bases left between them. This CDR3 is CASSEQAETYEQYF. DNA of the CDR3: TGTGCCAGCAGTGAACAGGCGGAAACCTACGAGCAGTACTTC.

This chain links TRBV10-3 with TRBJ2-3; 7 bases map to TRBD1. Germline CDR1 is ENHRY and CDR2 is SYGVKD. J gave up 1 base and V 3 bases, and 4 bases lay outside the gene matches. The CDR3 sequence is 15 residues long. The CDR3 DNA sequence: TGTGCCATCAGTGAAAGGGGGCAAGGCACAGATACGCAGTATTTT. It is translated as CAISERGQGTDTQYF.

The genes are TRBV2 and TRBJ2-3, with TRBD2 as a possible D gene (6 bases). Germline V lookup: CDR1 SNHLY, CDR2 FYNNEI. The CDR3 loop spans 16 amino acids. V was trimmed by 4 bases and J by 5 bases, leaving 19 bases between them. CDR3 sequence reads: CASSARRAGGGDTQYF. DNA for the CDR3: TGTGCCAGCAGTGCCCGGAGGGCCGGTGGAGGAGATACGCAGTATTTT.

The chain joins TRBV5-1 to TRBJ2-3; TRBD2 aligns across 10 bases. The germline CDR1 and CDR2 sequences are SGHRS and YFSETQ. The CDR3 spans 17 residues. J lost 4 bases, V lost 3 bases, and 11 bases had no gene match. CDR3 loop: CASSSQTSGLGPDTQYF. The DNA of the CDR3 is TGCGCCAGCAGCTCCCAGACTAGCGGGCTTGGTCCAGATACGCAGTATTTT.

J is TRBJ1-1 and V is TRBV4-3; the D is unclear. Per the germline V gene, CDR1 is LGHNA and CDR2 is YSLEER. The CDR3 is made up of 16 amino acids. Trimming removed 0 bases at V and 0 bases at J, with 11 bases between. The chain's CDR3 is CASSQDKGGMNTEAFF. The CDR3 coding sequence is TGCGCCAGCAGCCAAGATAAGGGCGGAATGAACACTGAAGCTTTCTTT.

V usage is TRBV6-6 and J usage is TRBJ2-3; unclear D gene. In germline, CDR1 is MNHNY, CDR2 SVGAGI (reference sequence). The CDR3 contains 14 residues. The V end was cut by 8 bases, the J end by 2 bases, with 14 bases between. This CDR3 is CASRLATDTDTQYF. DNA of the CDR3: TGTGCCAGCCGCCTGGCTACGGACACAGATACGCAGTATTTT.

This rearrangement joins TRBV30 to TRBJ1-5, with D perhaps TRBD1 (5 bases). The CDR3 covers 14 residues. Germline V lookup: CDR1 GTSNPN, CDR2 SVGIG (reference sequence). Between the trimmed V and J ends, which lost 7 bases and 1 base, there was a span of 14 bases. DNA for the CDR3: TGTGCCTATCAAGCCCGACAGAGCAATCAGCCCCAGCATTTT. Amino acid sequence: CAYQARQSNQPQHF.

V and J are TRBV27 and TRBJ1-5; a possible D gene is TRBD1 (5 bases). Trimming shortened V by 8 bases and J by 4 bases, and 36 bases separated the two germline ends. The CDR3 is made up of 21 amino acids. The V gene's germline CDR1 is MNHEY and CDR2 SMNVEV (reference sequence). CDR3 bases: TGTGCCAGCGACCCGGAGTACCGCAGGGAAGGAGAGGCACTGCAGAATCAGCCCCAGCATTTT. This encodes CASDPEYRREGEALQNQPQHF.

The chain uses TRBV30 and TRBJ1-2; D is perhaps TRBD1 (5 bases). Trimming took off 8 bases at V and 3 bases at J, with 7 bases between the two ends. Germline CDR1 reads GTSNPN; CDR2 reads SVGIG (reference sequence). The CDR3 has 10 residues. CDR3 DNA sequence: TGTGCCCAAGGGGACTATGGCTACACCTTC. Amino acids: CAQGDYGYTF. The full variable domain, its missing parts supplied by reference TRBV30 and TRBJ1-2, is SQTIHQWPATLVQPVGSPLSLECTVEGTSNPNLYWYRQAAGRGLQLLFYSVGIGQISSEVPQNLSASRPQDRQFILSSKKLLLSDSGFYLCAQGDYGYTFGSGTRLTVV.

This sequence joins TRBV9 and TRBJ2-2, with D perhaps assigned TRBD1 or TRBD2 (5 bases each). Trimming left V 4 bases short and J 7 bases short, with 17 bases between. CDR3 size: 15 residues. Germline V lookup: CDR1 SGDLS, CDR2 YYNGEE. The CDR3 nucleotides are TGTGCCAGCAGCTCCCCGGGACGCAGGAGCGGGGAGCTGTTTTTT. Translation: CASSSPGRRSGELFF.

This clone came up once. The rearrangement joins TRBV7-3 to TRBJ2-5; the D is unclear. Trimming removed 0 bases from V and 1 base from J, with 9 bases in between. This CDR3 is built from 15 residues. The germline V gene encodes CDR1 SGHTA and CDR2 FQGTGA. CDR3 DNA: TGTGCCAGCAGCTTAACGGTGGCAGGCCAAGAGACCCAGTACTTC. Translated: CASSLTVAGQETQYF.

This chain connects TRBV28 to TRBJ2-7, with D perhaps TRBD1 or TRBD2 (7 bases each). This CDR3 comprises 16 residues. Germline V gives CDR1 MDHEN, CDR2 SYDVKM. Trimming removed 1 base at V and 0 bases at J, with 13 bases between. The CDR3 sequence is CASSLLGRGGSYEQYF. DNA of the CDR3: TGTGCCAGCAGTTTATTGGGCAGGGGGGGCTCCTACGAGCAGTACTTC.

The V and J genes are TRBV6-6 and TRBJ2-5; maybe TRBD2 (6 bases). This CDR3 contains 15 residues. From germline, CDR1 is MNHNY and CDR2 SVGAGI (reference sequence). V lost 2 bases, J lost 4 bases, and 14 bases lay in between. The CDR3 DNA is TGTGCCAGCAGTTACGGCGGGACTCCCTTAGAGACCCAGTACTTC. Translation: CASSYGGTPLETQYF.

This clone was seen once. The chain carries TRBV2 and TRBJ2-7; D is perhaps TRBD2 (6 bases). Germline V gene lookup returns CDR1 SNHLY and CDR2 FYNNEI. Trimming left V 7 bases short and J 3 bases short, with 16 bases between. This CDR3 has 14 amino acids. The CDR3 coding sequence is TGTGCCAGCACGGCGGGACTTCTACTCTACGAGCAGTACTTC. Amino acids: CASTAGLLLYEQYF.

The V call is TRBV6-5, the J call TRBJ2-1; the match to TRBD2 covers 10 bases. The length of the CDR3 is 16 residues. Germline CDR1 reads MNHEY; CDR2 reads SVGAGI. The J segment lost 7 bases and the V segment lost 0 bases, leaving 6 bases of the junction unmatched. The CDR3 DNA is TGTGCCAGCAGTTACTCGTCGGGACTAGCGATGAATGAGCAGTTCTTC. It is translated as CASSYSSGLAMNEQFF.

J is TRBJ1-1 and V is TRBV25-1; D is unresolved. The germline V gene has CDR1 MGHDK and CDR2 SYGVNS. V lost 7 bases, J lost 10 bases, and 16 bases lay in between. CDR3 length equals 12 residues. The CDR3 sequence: CASMSTWAGAFF. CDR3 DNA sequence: TGTGCCAGCATGTCCACCTGGGCCGGAGCTTTCTTT.

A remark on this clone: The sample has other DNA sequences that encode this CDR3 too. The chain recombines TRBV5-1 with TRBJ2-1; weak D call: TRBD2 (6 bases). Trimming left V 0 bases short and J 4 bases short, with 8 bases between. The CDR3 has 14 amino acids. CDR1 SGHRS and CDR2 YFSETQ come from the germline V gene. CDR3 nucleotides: TGCGCCAGCAGCTTGGAGGGAGGATACAATGAGCAGTTCTTC. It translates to CASSLEGGYNEQFF. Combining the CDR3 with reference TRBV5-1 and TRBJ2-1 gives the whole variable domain KAGVTQTPRYLIKTRGQQVTLSCSPISGHRSVSWYQQTPGQGLQFLFEYFSETQRNKGNFPGRFSGRQFSNSRSEMNVSTLELGDSALYLCASSLEGGYNEQFFGPGTRLTVL.